The clone carrying this T cell receptor (beta chain) was seen more than once but under ten times. This sample stems from a study of T-cell memory formation after mild COVID-19. MiXCR, applied by TCRdb to the 5' RACE reads, yields one record per CDR3 protein. This table holds over 300,000 distinct CDR3 sequences, 20% to 25% found once. Sequenced material: PBMCs or a T cell subset sorted from them (not recorded which). The clonotype comes from a man aged 18 to 35 who had mild COVID-19 (a few samples of this study predate the infection). Cell type and time point are not known.

DNA of the CDR3: TGTGCCAGCAGCCAGCCGGGACACATGAACACTGAAGCTTTCTTT. The encoded protein is CASSQPGHMNTEAFF. This chain links TRBV3-1 with TRBJ1-1; possible D gene TRBD1, 6 bases. Germline values: CDR1 LGHDT, CDR2 YNNKEL (reference sequence). Trimming pared 3 bases from V and 0 bases from J, leaving 11 bases between. This CDR3 has 15 amino acids.